One sample yielded the 4 T cell receptor beta chains listed below, sequenced in a study of cytomegalovirus exposure and HLA in healthy donors. A multiplex PCR was run with 60 Vbeta primers and 13 Jbeta primers. The data were produced by immunoSEQ multiplex PCR, yet TCRdb's version contains in-frame clones alone and is incomplete. Of under 150,000 clones listed, approximately 67% are singletons. Sequencing was done on a sample of PBMCs. These receptors originate from a man between 18 and 35 years old in good health and CMV-seropositive.

The rearrangement joins TRBV2 to TRBJ2-5; 7 nucleotides match TRBD2. This CDR3 has 14 amino acids. CDR1 and CDR2 (germline): SNHLY, FYNNEI. Trimming cost V 5 bases and J 1 base; bases outside gene matches: 4. The CDR3 nucleotides read TGTGCCAGCAGTCGCACTAGCGCCCAAGAGACCCAGTACTTC. Translating it yields CASSRTSAQETQYF.

In its sample, this clone was seen a few times. V usage is TRBV4-1 and J usage is TRBJ1-1, with 8 bases aligning to TRBD1. This CDR3 has 15 amino acids. J was trimmed by 5 bases and V by 2 bases; bases with no gene match: 7. Germline loops: CDR1 MGHRA, CDR2 YSYEKL. The CDR3 loop reads CASSQPGGGRTEAFF. CDR3 nucleotides: TGCGCCAGCAGCCAACCAGGGGGCGGAAGGACTGAAGCTTTCTTT.

This clone turned up a few times. The CDR3 sequence is CASGTGGTGTTQYF. CDR3 DNA sequence: TGCGCCAGCGGGACGGGTGGGACAGGAACTACGCAGTACTTC. V is TRBV5-1 and J is TRBJ2-7; 8 bases fit TRBD1. The CDR3 contains 14 residues. The ends lost 7 bases at V and 9 bases at J; junction bases unmatched: 15. Germline V gives CDR1 SGHRS, CDR2 YFSETQ.

This clone was found a few times. The V and J genes are TRBV28 and TRBJ1-1, with 9 positions matching TRBD1. The ends lost 6 bases at V and 6 bases at J; junction bases unmatched: 11. The CDR3 is 15 amino acids. Germline CDR1 is MDHEN and CDR2 is SYDVKM. CDR3 sequence reads: CASSLLGTGRSEAFF. DNA of the CDR3: TGTGCCAGCAGCCTACTTGGGACAGGGAGGTCTGAAGCTTTCTTT.